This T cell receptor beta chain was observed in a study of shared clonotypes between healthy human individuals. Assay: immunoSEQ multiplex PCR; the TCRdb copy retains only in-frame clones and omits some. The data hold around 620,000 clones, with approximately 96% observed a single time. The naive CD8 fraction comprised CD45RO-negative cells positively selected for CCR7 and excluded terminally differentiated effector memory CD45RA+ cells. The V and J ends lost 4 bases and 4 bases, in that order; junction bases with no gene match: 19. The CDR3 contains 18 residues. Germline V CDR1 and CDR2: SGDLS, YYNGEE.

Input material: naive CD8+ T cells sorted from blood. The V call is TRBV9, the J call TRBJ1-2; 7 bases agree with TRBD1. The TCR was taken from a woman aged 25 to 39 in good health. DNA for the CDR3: TGTGCCAGCAGCAAGAGTCGGGGGACAGACGACCCAAGCTATGGCTACACCTTC. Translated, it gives CASSKSRGTDDPSYGYTF.